The 27 T cell receptor beta chains below all came from one sample that was sequenced in a study of T cell responses to AZD1222 COVID-19 vaccine. This table comes from immunoSEQ multiplex PCR, and its TCRdb copy is limited to in-frame clones, with some not included. The sample consists of about 100,000 clones, about four fifths of them appearing once. The starting material was peripheral blood, obtained on day 0 of AZD1222 vaccination. All receptors come from an adult in good health.

The CDR3 here is CATDSRTGELFF. The CDR3 nucleotides are TGTGCCACCGACAGTCGAACCGGGGAGCTGTTTTTT. The chain joins TRBV24-1 to TRBJ2-2, with D possibly TRBD1 on 5 matching bases. The CDR3 sequence is 12 residues long. With 9 bases removed from V and 5 bases from J, the gap between germline ends came to 9 bases. The germline V gene encodes CDR1 KGHDR and CDR2 SFDVKD.

This clone was counted between two and nine times. This sequence joins TRBV27 and TRBJ2-2, with D uncertain. Germline V CDR1 and CDR2: MNHEY, SMNVEV (reference sequence). V lost 6 bases, J lost 0 bases, and 8 bases lay in between. CDR3 length equals 14 residues. This CDR3 reads CASRRSPNTGELFF. In DNA form, the CDR3 reads TGTGCCAGCAGACGCAGCCCGAACACCGGGGAGCTGTTTTTT.

The chain joins TRBV2 to TRBJ1-1; D uncertain. In germline, CDR1 is SNHLY, CDR2 FYNNEI. CDR3 size: 14 residues. The V end was cut by 4 bases, the J end by 4 bases, with 13 bases between. The CDR3 loop reads CASSGPHPSTEAFF. CDR3 coding DNA: TGTGCCAGCAGTGGACCCCACCCCTCCACTGAAGCTTTCTTT. The full variable domain, with the rest looked up from reference TRBV2 and TRBJ1-1, is EPEVTQTPSHQVTQMGQEVILRCVPISNHLYFYWYRQILGQKVEFLVSFYNNEISEKSEIFDDQFSVERPDGSNFTLKIRSTKLEDSAMYFCASSGPHPSTEAFFGQGTRLTVV.

The chain uses TRBV11-2 and TRBJ1-2; the D gene is possibly TRBD1 (5 bases). Germline V gives CDR1 SGHAT, CDR2 FQNNGV. This CDR3 contains 12 residues. The germline V and J ends were trimmed by 2 bases and 5 bases, with 6 bases remaining between them. CDR3: CASSLTGYGYTF. The DNA for the CDR3 is TGTGCCAGCAGCTTAACAGGATATGGCTACACCTTC.

This CDR3 is CASSITWGQQNTEAFF. The CDR3 DNA sequence: TGTGCCAGTAGTATCACGTGGGGACAGCAGAACACTGAAGCTTTCTTT. V and J are TRBV19 and TRBJ1-1; 7 bases are a match to TRBD1. Germline V gives CDR1 LNHDA, CDR2 SQIVND (reference sequence). The J segment lost 1 base and the V segment lost 3 bases, leaving 8 bases of the junction unmatched. This CDR3 region has 16 residues.

The chain links TRBV6-5 to TRBJ1-3; D not certain. The CDR3 is made up of 14 amino acids. Trimming took 2 bases from V and 0 from J, leaving 5 bases between them. Germline loops: CDR1 MNHEY, CDR2 SVGAGI. The CDR3 DNA sequence: TGTGCCAGCAGTTACAAACTCTCTGGAAACACCATATATTTT. Its translation: CASSYKLSGNTIYF.

The chain is built from TRBV7-6 and TRBJ2-1; no reliable D call. V was trimmed by 2 bases and J by 0 bases, leaving 11 bases between them. The CDR3 length is 16 residues. Germline loops: CDR1 SGHVS, CDR2 FNYEAQ. CDR3 residues: CASSLSPAYSYNEQFF. DNA for the CDR3: TGTGCCAGCAGCTTAAGTCCCGCCTACTCCTACAATGAGCAGTTCTTC.

V gene TRBV29-1 combines with J gene TRBJ2-7, with 16 positions matching TRBD2. This CDR3 is 16 amino acids long. In germline, CDR1 is SQVTM, CDR2 ANQGSEA. V dropped 5 bases and J dropped 0; count of bases not matched to a gene: 4. The CDR3 nucleotides read TGCAGCGTTACGGGACTAGCGGGAGGGCCCTCCTACGAGCAGTACTTC. Protein sequence: CSVTGLAGGPSYEQYF.

The genes are TRBV7-9 and TRBJ2-7; no definite D call. Germline lookup yields CDR1 SEHNR and CDR2 FQNEAQ (reference sequence). The CDR3 covers 14 residues. V lost 5 bases and J lost 3, with 14 bases in between. DNA of the CDR3: TGTGCCAGCAGCCCCATGGCAGCAAACTACGAGCAGTACTTC. Translating gives CASSPMAANYEQYF.

The chain is built from TRBV28 and TRBJ1-5; 8 nucleotides agree with TRBD1. Per germline, CDR1 MDHEN and CDR2 SYDVKM. The V gene end was trimmed by 5 bases and the J gene end by 5 bases; junction bases not matched to a gene: 8. This CDR3 contains 15 residues. CDR3 loop: CASSPSNRGYQPQHF. The CDR3 DNA reads TGTGCCAGCAGTCCGAGCAACAGGGGGTATCAGCCCCAGCATTTT. Using reference TRBV28 and TRBJ1-5 for the parts outside the CDR3, the full variable domain is DVKVTQSSRYLVKRTGEKVFLECVQDMDHENMFWYRQDPGLGLRLIYFSYDVKMKEKGDIPEGYSVSREKKERFSLILESASTNQTSMYLCASSPSNRGYQPQHFGDGTRLSIL.

The V call is TRBV5-4, the J call TRBJ2-3; D remains unclear. Germline V gene sequence: CDR1 SGHNT, CDR2 YYREEE (reference sequence). Trimming left V 6 bases short and J 7 bases short, with 15 bases between. There are 13 residues in the CDR3. This CDR3 reads CASKQQESNTQYF. In DNA, the CDR3 is TGTGCCAGCAAGCAGCAGGAATCAAATACGCAGTATTTT.

The chain is built from TRBV9 and TRBJ2-5, with 11 positions matching TRBD1. This CDR3 is built from 16 residues. From germline, CDR1 is SGDLS and CDR2 YYNGEE. V was pared by 4 bases and J by 5 bases, with 10 bases of the junction left unmatched. CDR3 region: CASSITGQGVVETQYF. CDR3 in DNA: TGTGCCAGCAGCATCACGGGACAGGGGGTCGTTGAGACCCAGTACTTC.

The chain combines TRBV19 with TRBJ1-4; tentatively, D is TRBD1 (6 bases). Germline CDR1 is LNHDA and CDR2 is SQIVND (reference sequence). The ends were cut back, 1 base at V and 5 bases at J, with 8 bases in the middle. This CDR3 spans 14 amino acids. CDR3 in amino acids: CASSIAGVNEKLFF. As DNA, the CDR3 is TGTGCCAGTAGTATAGCAGGGGTGAATGAAAAACTGTTTTTT.

The J gene is TRBJ2-6, the V gene TRBV4-2; no definite D call. V was clipped by 2 bases and J by 3 bases, with 8 bases between them. This CDR3 is 15 amino acids long. Germline assignment: CDR1 LGHNA and CDR2 YNFKEQ. The DNA of the CDR3 is TGTGCCAGCAGCCAAACCTCAAATGGGGCCAACGTCCTGACTTTC. This codes for CASSQTSNGANVLTF.

This clone was detected only once. The V gene is TRBV28, the J gene TRBJ2-7, with TRBD1 as a possible D gene (6 bases). CDR3 size: 13 residues. Trimming took 4 bases from V and 2 from J, leaving 9 bases between them. The germline V gene encodes CDR1 MDHEN and CDR2 SYDVKM. The CDR3 nucleotides read TGTGCCAGCAGTTGGGCAGGGGCCTACGAGCAGTACGTC. This gives the protein CASSWAGAYEQYV.

The J gene is TRBJ1-1, the V gene TRBV5-1; 10 bases agree with TRBD1. Germline assignment: CDR1 SGHRS and CDR2 YFSETQ. The CDR3 loop spans 16 amino acids. V lost 4 bases to trimming and J lost 0 bases; unmatched junction nucleotides: 6. The CDR3 loop reads CASSPGTGAMNTEAFF. Written as DNA, the CDR3 is TGCGCCAGCAGCCCCGGGACAGGGGCGATGAACACTGAAGCTTTCTTT. The whole variable domain, remainder taken from reference TRBV5-1 and TRBJ1-1, is KAGVTQTPRYLIKTRGQQVTLSCSPISGHRSVSWYQQTPGQGLQFLFEYFSETQRNKGNFPGRFSGRQFSNSRSEMNVSTLELGDSALYLCASSPGTGAMNTEAFFGQGTRLTVV.

This clone was observed a few times. The gene calls are TRBV6-2 or TRBV6-3 and TRBJ1-6, with a possible D match to TRBD1 (5 bases). Trimming stripped 6 bases from V and 6 bases from J, with 18 bases between. The CDR3 has 16 residues. Germline assignment: CDR1 MNHEY and CDR2 SVGEGT. CDR3 sequence: CASSLGPRGFNSPLHF. The CDR3 nucleotides are TGTGCCAGCAGCCTGGGACCGCGGGGGTTTAATTCACCCCTCCACTTT.

V is TRBV29-1 and J is TRBJ1-4, with D uncertain. Germline loops: CDR1 SQVTM, CDR2 ANQGSEA. V was shortened by 6 bases and J by 3 bases, with 11 bases between the two germline ends. CDR3 size: 13 residues. The CDR3 loop is CSVLGWANEKLFF. The CDR3, as DNA: TGCAGCGTCCTTGGTTGGGCTAATGAAAAACTGTTTTTT.

Turning to this clone: The junction departs from the called germline gene at one end, perhaps through a read error. The V call is TRBV7-7, the J call TRBJ2-3; D is tentatively TRBD1 or TRBD2 (5 bases each). This CDR3 has 13 residues. CDR1 is SSHAT, CDR2 FNYEAQ, per germline (reference sequence). CDR3 protein: CASSLGTADTQYF. The CDR3 bases are TGTGCTAGCAGCTTAGGGACCGCAGATACGCAGTATTTT.

The chain is built from TRBV6-5 and TRBJ1-2, with a weak D call TRBD1 (5 bases). The V end lost 6 bases, the J end lost 0 bases, and 14 bases lay between the germline ends. The CDR3 extends over 15 amino acids. Germline CDR1 is MNHEY and CDR2 is SVGAGI. CDR3 sequence reads: CASSRSRGSNYGYTF. CDR3 DNA: TGTGCCAGCAGCCGATCTAGGGGATCTAACTATGGCTACACCTTC.

The V call is TRBV29-1, the J call TRBJ1-1; TRBD1 agrees at 8 bases. The J segment lost 2 bases and the V segment lost 5 bases, leaving 7 bases of the junction unmatched. Germline V gene lookup returns CDR1 SQVTM and CDR2 ANQGSEA. CDR3 length: 14 residues. DNA for the CDR3: TGCAGCGTTTCCGTCGGACAGGGAAACACTGAAGCTTTCTTT. It specifies CSVSVGQGNTEAFF.

The chain is built from TRBV7-2 and TRBJ2-4; D unresolved. Germline V gene data show CDR1 as SGHTA and CDR2 as FQGNSA. The CDR3 spans 13 residues. V dropped 3 bases and J dropped 3 bases, with 6 bases sitting between them. The CDR3: CASSFNGKNIQYF. The CDR3 DNA reads TGTGCCAGCAGCTTTAACGGCAAAAACATTCAGTACTTC.

The count of this clone is one. CDR3 region: CASSIARGDYGYTF. The CDR3 bases are TGTGCCAGTAGTATTGCCAGGGGAGACTATGGCTACACCTTC. The rearrangement joins TRBV19 to TRBJ1-2, with D maybe TRBD1 (6 bases). CDR1 is LNHDA and CDR2 is SQIVND in the germline V gene (reference sequence). The CDR3 length is 14 residues. V was cut by 3 bases and J by 3 bases, with 11 bases left in between.

As for this clone: In the same sample, other DNA sequences code for this CDR3. The rearrangement uses TRBV28 and TRBJ1-2; no clear D gene. The ends were cut back, 3 bases at V and 2 bases at J, with 7 bases in the middle. Germline CDR1 is MDHEN and CDR2 is SYDVKM. The CDR3 consists of 13 residues. CDR3 residues: CASSLSGNYGYTF. The CDR3 nucleotides are TGTGCCAGCAGTTTGTCAGGAAACTATGGCTACACCTTC.

The CDR3 nucleotides are TGTGCCAGCAGTTACAGGGGGAGTGAAGCTTTCTTT. It specifies CASSYRGSEAFF. The chain couples TRBV6-5 to TRBJ1-1; D may be TRBD1 (6 bases). Trimming took off 2 bases at V and 7 bases at J, with 8 bases between the two ends. This CDR3 contains 12 residues. Germline CDR1 MNHEY, CDR2 SVGAGI.

The chain couples TRBV14 to TRBJ2-7; no definite D call. The germline V gene has CDR1 SGHDN and CDR2 FVKESK. The CDR3 loop spans 11 amino acids. Between the trimmed V and J ends, which lost 1 base and 6 bases, there was a span of 4 bases. In DNA form, the CDR3 reads TGTGCCAGCAGCCAAGCAGCCGAGCAGTACGTC. It encodes CASSQAAEQYV.

The V gene is TRBV3-1 (or the pseudogene TRBV3-2), the J gene TRBJ1-2; no clear D gene. The germline V gene has CDR1 LGHDT and CDR2 YNNKEL (reference sequence). V was cut by 4 bases and J by 8 bases, with 8 bases left in between. The CDR3 contains 11 residues. The CDR3 loop reads CASSRDSGYTF. The CDR3 region has the DNA TGTGCCAGCAGCCGTGATTCGGGCTACACCTTC.